Listed here is a single T cell receptor beta chain. Its antigen is unidentified. The source of the sample is a study of blood T cells in healthy people across ages. Study conclusions and caveats: The study regarded diversity estimates from one million T cells as underestimates.

A second PCR, run for roughly 7 to 12 cycles, used a sample-barcoded 5' primer plus a J-beta primer mix. Every sample produced at least 3 million CDR3-containing paired-end reads. Each CDR3 protein gets one entry after TCRdb re-called the 5' RACE reads with MiXCR. The repertoire holds approximately 810,000 distinct CDR3 sequences, with less than 35% as singletons. What was sequenced was blood. This TCR was sampled from an elderly woman in good health.

The DNA for the CDR3 is TGTGCCAGCAGTTCTCCAAGCGGGGGGGCCGTTTGGACCCAGTACTTC. Its translation: CASSSPSGGAVWTQYF. The chain uses TRBV6-2 or TRBV6-3 and TRBJ2-5, with 10 positions matching TRBD2. V dropped 4 bases and J dropped 7; count of bases not matched to a gene: 12. CDR1 MNHEY and CDR2 SVGEGT come from the germline V gene. There are 16 residues in the CDR3.